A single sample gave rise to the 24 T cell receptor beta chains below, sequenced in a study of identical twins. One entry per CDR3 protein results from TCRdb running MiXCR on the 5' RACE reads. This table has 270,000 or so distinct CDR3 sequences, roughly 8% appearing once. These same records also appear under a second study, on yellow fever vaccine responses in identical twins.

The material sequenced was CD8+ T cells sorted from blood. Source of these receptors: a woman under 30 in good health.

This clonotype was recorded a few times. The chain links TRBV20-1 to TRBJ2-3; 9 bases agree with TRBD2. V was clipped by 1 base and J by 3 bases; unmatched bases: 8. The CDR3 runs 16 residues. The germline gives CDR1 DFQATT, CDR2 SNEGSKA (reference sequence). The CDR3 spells CSARAYAGGPTDTQYF. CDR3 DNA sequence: TGCAGTGCTAGAGCCTATGCGGGAGGGCCGACAGATACGCAGTATTTT.

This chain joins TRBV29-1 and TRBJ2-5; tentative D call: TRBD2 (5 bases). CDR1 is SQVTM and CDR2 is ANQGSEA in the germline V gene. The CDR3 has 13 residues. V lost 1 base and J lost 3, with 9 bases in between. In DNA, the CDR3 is TGCAGCGTTGAAGGTCCGGGAAAAGAGACCCAGTACTTC. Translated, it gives CSVEGPGKETQYF.

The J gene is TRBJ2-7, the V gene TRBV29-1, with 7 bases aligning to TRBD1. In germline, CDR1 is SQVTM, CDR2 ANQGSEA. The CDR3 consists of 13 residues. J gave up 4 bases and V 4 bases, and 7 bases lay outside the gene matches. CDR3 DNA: TGCAGCGTTGTTACAGGGGACGGGTACGAGCAGTACTTC. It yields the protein CSVVTGDGYEQYF.

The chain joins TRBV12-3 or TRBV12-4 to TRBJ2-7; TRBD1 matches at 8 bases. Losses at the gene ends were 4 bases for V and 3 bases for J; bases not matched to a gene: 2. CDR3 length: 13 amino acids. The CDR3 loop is CASSWTGFYEQYF. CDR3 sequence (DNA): TGTGCCAGCAGTTGGACAGGGTTCTACGAGCAGTACTTC.

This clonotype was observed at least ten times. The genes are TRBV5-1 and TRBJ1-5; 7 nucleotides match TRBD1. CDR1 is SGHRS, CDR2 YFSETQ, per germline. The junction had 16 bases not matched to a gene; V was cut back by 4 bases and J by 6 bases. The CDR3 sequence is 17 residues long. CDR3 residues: CASSHKLGQVGIQPQHF. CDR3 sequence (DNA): TGCGCCAGCAGCCACAAATTAGGACAGGTGGGAATTCAGCCCCAGCATTTT. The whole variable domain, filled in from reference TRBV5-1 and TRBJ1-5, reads KAGVTQTPRYLIKTRGQQVTLSCSPISGHRSVSWYQQTPGQGLQFLFEYFSETQRNKGNFPGRFSGRQFSNSRSEMNVSTLELGDSALYLCASSHKLGQVGIQPQHFGDGTRLSIL.

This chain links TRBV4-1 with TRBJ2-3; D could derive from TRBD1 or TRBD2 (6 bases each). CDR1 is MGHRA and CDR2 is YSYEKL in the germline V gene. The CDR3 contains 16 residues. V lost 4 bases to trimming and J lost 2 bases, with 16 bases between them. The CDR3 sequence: CASSRRLGGVTDTQYF. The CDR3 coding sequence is TGCGCCAGCAGCCGCCGTTTGGGGGGCGTCACAGATACGCAGTATTTT.

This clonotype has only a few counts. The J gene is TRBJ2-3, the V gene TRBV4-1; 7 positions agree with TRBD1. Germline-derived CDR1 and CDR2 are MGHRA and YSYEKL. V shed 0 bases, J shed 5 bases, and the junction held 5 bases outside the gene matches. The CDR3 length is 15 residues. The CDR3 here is CASSQEDRVGDTQYF. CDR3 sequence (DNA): TGCGCCAGCAGCCAAGAAGACAGGGTAGGAGATACGCAGTATTTT.

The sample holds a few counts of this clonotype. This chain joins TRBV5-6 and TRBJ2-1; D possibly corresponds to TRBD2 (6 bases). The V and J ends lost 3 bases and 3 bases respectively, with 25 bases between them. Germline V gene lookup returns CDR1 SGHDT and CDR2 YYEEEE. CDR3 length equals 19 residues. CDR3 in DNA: TGTGCCAGCAGCTCCATAGGAGGGAAGGGGCAGTTGGGCTACAATGAGCAGTTCTTC. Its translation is CASSSIGGKGQLGYNEQFF.

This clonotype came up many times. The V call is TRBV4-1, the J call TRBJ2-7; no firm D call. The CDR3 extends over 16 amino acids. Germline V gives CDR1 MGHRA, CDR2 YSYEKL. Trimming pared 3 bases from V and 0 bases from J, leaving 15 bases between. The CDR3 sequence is CASSQNVALSSYEQYF. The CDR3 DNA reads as TGCGCCAGCAGCCAGAATGTAGCCCTAAGCTCCTACGAGCAGTACTTC.

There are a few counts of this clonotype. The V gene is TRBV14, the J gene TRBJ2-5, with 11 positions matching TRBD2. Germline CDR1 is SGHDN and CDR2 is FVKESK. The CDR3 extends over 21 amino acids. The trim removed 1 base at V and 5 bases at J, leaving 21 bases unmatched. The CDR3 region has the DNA TGTGCCAGCAGCCAAGGGACTTCAAGGACTAGCGGGCCTCCAGAGGAGGAGACCCAGTACTTC. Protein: CASSQGTSRTSGPPEEETQYF. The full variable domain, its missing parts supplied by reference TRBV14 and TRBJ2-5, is EAGVTQFPSHSVIEKGQTVTLRCDPISGHDNLYWYRRVMGKEIKFLLHFVKESKQDESGMPNNRFLAERTGGTYSTLKVQPAELEDSGVYFCASSQGTSRTSGPPEEETQYFGPGTRLLVL.

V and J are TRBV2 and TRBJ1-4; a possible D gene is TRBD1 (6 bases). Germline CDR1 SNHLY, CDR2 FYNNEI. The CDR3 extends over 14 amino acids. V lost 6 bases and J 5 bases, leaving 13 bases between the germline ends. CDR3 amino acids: CASRPGQTNEKLFF. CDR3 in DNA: TGTGCCAGCAGACCCGGACAGACGAATGAAAAACTGTTTTTT.

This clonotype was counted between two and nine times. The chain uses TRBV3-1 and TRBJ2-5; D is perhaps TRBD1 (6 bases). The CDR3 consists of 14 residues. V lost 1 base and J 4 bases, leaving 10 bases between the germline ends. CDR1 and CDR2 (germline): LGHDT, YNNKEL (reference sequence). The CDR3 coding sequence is TGTGCCAGCAGCCAAGTAAGGGACACAGAGACCCAGTACTTC. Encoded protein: CASSQVRDTETQYF.

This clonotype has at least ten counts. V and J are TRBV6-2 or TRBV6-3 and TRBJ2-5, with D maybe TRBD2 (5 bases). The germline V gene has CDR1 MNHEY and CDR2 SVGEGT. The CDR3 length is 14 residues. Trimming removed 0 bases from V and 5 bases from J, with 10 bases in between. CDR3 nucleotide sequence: TGTGCCAGCAGTTACTCGGGAGTCTGGGAGACCCAGTACTTC. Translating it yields CASSYSGVWETQYF.

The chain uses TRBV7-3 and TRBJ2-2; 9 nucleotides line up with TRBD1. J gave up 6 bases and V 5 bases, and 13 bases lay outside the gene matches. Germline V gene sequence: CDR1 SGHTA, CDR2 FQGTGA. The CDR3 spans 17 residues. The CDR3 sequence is CASSPSPQGARPGELFF. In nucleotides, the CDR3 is TGTGCCAGCAGCCCCAGCCCACAGGGGGCGAGGCCCGGGGAGCTGTTTTTT.

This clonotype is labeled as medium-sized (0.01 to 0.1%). As DNA, the CDR3 is TGCAGCGGTTTTCAGGGAACCGGGGAGCTGTTTTTT. The encoded protein is CSGFQGTGELFF. This chain links TRBV29-1 with TRBJ2-2, with D possibly being TRBD1 (5 bases). This CDR3 has 12 residues. V gave up 7 bases and J gave up 5 bases, with 11 bases separating them. Germline V CDR1 and CDR2: SQVTM, ANQGSEA.

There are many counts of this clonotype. The CDR3 sequence: CSAPGLAYNEQFF. DNA of the CDR3: TGCAGTGCCCCGGGACTAGCGTACAATGAGCAGTTCTTC. The rearrangement uses TRBV20-1 and TRBJ2-1, with 10 positions matching TRBD2. J lost 4 bases, V lost 6 bases, and 3 bases had no gene match. Germline CDR1 DFQATT, CDR2 SNEGSKA (reference sequence). This CDR3 is built from 13 residues.

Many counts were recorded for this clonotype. The CDR3 sequence: CASSTWTREGDEQFF. CDR3 in DNA: TGCGCCAGCAGCACCTGGACCCGGGAGGGAGATGAGCAGTTCTTC. The chain links TRBV5-1 to TRBJ2-1; TRBD2 aligns across 8 bases. The V segment lost 4 bases and the J segment 8 bases; nucleotides outside the gene matches: 11. Germline V gene sequence: CDR1 SGHRS, CDR2 YFSETQ. CDR3 length: 15 amino acids.

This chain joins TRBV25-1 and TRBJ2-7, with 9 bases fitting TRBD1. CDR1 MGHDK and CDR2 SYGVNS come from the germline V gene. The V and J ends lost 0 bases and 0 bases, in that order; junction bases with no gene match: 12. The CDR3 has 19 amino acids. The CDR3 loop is CASSEYSAAGTGFSYEQYF. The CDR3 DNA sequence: TGTGCCAGCAGTGAATACTCGGCGGCCGGGACAGGGTTCTCCTACGAGCAGTACTTC.

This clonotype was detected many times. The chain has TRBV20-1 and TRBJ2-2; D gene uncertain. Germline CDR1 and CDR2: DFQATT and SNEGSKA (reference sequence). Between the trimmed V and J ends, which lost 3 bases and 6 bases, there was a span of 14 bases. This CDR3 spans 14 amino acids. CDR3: CSARSELDSGELFF. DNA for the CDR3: TGCAGTGCTAGGTCTGAGCTCGACTCCGGGGAGCTGTTTTTT.

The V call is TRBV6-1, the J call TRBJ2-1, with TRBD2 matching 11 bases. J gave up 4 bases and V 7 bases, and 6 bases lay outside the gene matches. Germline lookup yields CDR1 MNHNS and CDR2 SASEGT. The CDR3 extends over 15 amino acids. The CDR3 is CASTQLAGGYNEQFF. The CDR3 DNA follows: TGTGCCAGCACCCAGCTAGCGGGAGGTTACAATGAGCAGTTCTTC.

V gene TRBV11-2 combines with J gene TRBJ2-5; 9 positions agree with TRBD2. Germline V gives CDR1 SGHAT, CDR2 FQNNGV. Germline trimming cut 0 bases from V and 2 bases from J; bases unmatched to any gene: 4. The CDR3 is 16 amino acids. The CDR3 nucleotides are TGTGCCAGCAGCTTAGAGGTAGCGGGGGCTCAAGAGACCCAGTACTTC. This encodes CASSLEVAGAQETQYF.

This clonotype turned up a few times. Here the CDR3 DNA reads TGCGCCAGCAGCTTGAGCGGGGACTACGATTGGAATGAGCAGTTCTTC. This codes for CASSLSGDYDWNEQFF. This chain links TRBV5-1 with TRBJ2-1; the match to TRBD2 covers 7 bases. CDR1 is SGHRS, CDR2 YFSETQ, per germline. The CDR3 runs to 16 residues. After removal of 1 base from V and 7 bases from J, the junction contained 11 bases not matched to a gene.

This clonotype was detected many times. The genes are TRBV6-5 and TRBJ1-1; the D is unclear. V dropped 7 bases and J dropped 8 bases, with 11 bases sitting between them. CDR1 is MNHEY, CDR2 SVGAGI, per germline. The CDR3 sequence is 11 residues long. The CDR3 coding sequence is TGTGCCAGCATCCAGGACGGCGAAGCTTTCTTT. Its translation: CASIQDGEAFF.

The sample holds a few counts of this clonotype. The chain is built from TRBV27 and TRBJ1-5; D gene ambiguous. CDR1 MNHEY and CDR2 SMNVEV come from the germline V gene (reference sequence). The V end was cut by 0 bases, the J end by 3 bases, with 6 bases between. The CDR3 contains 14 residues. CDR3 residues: CASSLSGYNQPQHF. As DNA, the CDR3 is TGTGCCAGCAGTTTATCAGGGTACAATCAGCCCCAGCATTTT.